This T cell receptor beta chain was identified in a study of blood T cells in healthy people across ages. Whenever a sample was processed, at least 6.5 million PBMCs were isolated. Alongside a J-beta primer mix, a sample-barcoded 5' primer served in a second PCR lasting about 7 to 11 cycles. TCRdb fed the 5' RACE reads into MiXCR, producing one record per CDR3 protein. In the table there are 1.5 million to 2 million distinct CDR3 sequences, 34% of which are singletons. The specimen was blood. This receptor was taken from a woman between 25 and 40 years old in good health.

The CDR3 loop reads CASSLLWTGGLDEQYF. DNA of the CDR3: TGTGCCAGCAGCTTACTTTGGACAGGGGGATTGGATGAGCAGTACTTC. The chain has TRBV11-2 and TRBJ2-7, with 10 bases fitting TRBD1. J gave up 7 bases and V 2 bases, and 11 bases lay outside the gene matches. In germline, CDR1 is SGHAT, CDR2 FQNNGV. The length of the CDR3 is 16 residues.